The clone carrying this TCR beta chain was seen a handful of times. This record belongs to a study of blood T cell repertoires in COVID-19. Study-wide background: The United States, Italy and Spain provided the acute and convalescent COVID-19 samples.

In the study's own analysis: Quantification of nucleated cells was approximated via reference gene primer amplification. Repertoires were generated with immunoSEQ multiplex PCR, while TCRdb's copy carries only in-frame clones and drops some. V, J and clone size are taken as reported in that table, and D and trimming were inferred from the DNA itself. The table shows over 200,000 clones, with over 80% occurring only once. This CDR3 contains 14 residues. V shed 3 bases and J shed 8 bases, with 14 bases lying between them. Germline lookup yields CDR1 LNHDA and CDR2 SQIVND (reference sequence). Seattle patients were enrolled while actively infected and followed longitudinally.

Sequenced material: peripheral blood. This clonotype was sampled from a woman aged 25 to 45 with COVID-19, enrolled during active disease. This sequence joins TRBV19 and TRBJ2-1; perhaps TRBD2 as D (5 bases). The CDR3 spells CASSIVAGQDEQFF. The CDR3 nucleotides read TGTGCCAGTAGTATCGTGGCGGGTCAAGATGAGCAGTTCTTC.